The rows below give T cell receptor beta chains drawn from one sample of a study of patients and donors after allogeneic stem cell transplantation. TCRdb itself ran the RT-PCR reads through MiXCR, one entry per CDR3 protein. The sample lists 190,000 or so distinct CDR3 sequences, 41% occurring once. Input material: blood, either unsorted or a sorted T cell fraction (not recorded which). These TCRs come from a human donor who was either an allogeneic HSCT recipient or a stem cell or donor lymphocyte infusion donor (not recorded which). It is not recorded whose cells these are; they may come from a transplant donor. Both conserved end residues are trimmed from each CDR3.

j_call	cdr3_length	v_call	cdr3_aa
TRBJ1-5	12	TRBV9	ASSGAGDGQPQH
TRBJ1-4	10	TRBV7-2	ASSLGGGKLF
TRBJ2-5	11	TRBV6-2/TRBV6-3	ASRGTAQETQY
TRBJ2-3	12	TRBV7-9	ASTSGEDTDTQY
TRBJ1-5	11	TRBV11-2	ASSLTRDQPQH
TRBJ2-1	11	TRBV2	ASIGLADNEQF
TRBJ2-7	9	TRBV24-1	ATSNLYEQY
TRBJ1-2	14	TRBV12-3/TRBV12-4	ASSRSRAQNTDGYT
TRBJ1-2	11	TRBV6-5	ASTGQGGYGYT
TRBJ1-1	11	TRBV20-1	SARGGLGTEAF
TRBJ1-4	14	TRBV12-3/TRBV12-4	ASSPRGAAANEKLF
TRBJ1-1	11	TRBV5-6	ASSLGRGTEAF
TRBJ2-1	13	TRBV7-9	ASTRQGVSYNEQF
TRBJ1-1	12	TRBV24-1	ATSDSTWGTEAF
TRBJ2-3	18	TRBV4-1	ASSQDEVPAGAAITDTQY
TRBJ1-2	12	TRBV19	ASRQGVETNGYT
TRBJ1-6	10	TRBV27	ASSFLDSPLH
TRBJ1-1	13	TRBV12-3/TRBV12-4	ASSWRGTTYTEAF
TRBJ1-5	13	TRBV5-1	ASSLDRGRGWPQH
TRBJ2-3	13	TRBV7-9	AILRGSLSTDTQY
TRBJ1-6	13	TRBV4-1	ASSREPGQDSPLH
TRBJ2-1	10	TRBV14	ASSRLADEQF
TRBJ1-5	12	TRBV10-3	AISESRGNQPQH
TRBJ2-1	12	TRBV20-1	SARDLAVVHEQF
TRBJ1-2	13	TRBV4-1	ASSQGLGTRDGYT
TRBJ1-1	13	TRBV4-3	ASSVDQGEITEAF
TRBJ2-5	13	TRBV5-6	ASSAGTAYQETQY
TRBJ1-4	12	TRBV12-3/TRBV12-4	ASNRDRVGEKLF
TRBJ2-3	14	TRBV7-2	ASSFGLAGHTDTQY
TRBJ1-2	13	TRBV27	ASSYTGGSDYGYT
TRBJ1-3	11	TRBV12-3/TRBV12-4	ARSLEDQNTIY
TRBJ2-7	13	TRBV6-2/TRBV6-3	ASSYSPDGLLKQY
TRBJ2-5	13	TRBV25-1	ASRQGRGVQETQY
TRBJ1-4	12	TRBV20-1	SARDTTTNEKLF
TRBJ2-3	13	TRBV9	ASSVGTVSTDTQY
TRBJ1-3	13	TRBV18	ASSLDILSGNTIY
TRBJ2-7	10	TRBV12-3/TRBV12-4	ASSFGGYEQY
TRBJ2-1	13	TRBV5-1	ASSLSSNSYNEQF
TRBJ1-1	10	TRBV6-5	ASRGDGPEAF
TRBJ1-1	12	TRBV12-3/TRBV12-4	ASSHHRVNTEAF
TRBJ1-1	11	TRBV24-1	ATSDPGTWEAF
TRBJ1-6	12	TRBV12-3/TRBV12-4	ASSQTGVNSPLH
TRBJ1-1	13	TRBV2	ASSDIDSSNTEAF
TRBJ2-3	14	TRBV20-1	SARDIMWRGTDTQY
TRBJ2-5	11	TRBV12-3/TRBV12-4	ASSLGPQETQY
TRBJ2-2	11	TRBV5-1	ASSLANTGELF
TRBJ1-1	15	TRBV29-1	SVEEGMGQGASTEAF
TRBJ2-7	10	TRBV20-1	SARGQTYEQY
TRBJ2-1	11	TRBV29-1	SVPPGLGDEQF